This T cell receptor (beta chain) was identified in a study of CD8+ T cells in alopecia areata. Study information: Treatment comprised oral tofacitinib, 5 to 10 mg twice daily, in treated patients. Tofacitinib ran 6 to 18 months, followed by 6 months off drug.

cDNA serving as the sequencing template came from extracted, reverse transcribed RNA. The repertoire was sequenced with immunoSEQ multiplex PCR; TCRdb's copy has only in-frame clones and lacks some. The data show under 300,000 clones, 67% seen once. Punch biopsies of lesional scalp, plus peripheral blood, were taken from alopecia areata patients. Worth noting for this clone: Its matching antigen is unknown.

CDR3 length: 13 amino acids. V lost 5 bases to trimming and J lost 0 bases, with 8 bases between them. In germline, CDR1 is MNHEY, CDR2 SVGAGI. Findings of the study overall: Affected scalp, especially in alopecia totalis/universalis, had a higher clonality than normal scalp did.

The receptor was isolated from a human donor with alopecia areata. This sample comprised CD4+ T cells sorted from blood, obtained at week 0. The genes are TRBV6-5 and TRBJ2-7; D gene uncertain. CDR3 sequence: CASSRQSSYEQYF. The CDR3, as DNA: TGTGCCAGCAGTCGACAATCCTCCTACGAGCAGTACTTC.